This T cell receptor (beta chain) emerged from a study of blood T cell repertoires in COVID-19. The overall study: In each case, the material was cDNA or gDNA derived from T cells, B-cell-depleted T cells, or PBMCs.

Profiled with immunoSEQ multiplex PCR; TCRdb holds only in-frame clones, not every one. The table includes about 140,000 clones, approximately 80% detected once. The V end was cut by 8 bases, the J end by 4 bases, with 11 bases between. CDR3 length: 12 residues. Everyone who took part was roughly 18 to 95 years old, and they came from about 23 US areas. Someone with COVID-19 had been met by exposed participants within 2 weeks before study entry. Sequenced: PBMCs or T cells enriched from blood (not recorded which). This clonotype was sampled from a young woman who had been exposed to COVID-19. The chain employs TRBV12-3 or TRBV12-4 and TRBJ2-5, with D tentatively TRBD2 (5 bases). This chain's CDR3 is CASGRDLETQYF. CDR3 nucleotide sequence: TGTGCCAGCGGACGGGATTTAGAGACCCAGTACTTC.